Shown below are 4 T cell receptor beta chains from a single sample sequenced in a study of shared clonotypes between healthy human individuals. TCRdb keeps only in-frame clones here, not all; method: immunoSEQ multiplex PCR. Of approximately 350,000 clones detected, around 96% appear once; the ten largest clones hold more than 0.3%. The sample consisted of memory CD8+ T cells sorted from blood. The subset was: CD45RO+ cells pooled with CCR7-negative TemRA cells. These TCRs come from a young man in good health.

This clone was picked up one time. The chain couples TRBV6-1 to TRBJ2-7; 12 bases fit TRBD1. The length of the CDR3 is 14 residues. The V segment lost 7 bases and the J segment 7 bases; nucleotides outside the gene matches: 8. CDR1 is MNHNS and CDR2 is SASEGT in the germline V gene. CDR3 protein: CASTRDRGPQEQYF. CDR3 in DNA: TGTGCCAGCACCCGGGACAGGGGGCCTCAGGAGCAGTACTTC.

The gene calls are TRBV5-1 and TRBJ1-3; 8 nucleotides match TRBD1. With 4 bases clipped from V and 3 bases from J, the junction kept 9 bases outside the gene matches. This CDR3 has 16 amino acids. CDR1 and CDR2 (germline): SGHRS, YFSETQ. The CDR3 DNA sequence: TGCGCCAGCAGCCCGGGGCCAGGGGGCTTTGGAAACACCATATATTTT. Protein: CASSPGPGGFGNTIYF.

The rearrangement joins TRBV10-3 to TRBJ2-1; D might be TRBD2 (7 bases). The germline V and J ends were trimmed by 5 bases and 5 bases, with 16 bases remaining between them. The CDR3 runs 15 residues. Per the germline V gene, CDR1 is ENHRY and CDR2 is SYGVKD. The CDR3 loop is CAISQLGRGDNEQFF. CDR3 in DNA: TGTGCCATCAGTCAGCTAGGGAGGGGGGACAATGAGCAGTTCTTC.

Only one count was recorded for this clone. Distinct nucleotide sequences in the sample also encode this CDR3. The genes are TRBV19 and TRBJ2-2, with a tentative D call TRBD1 (5 bases). The CDR3 consists of 12 residues. Trimming cost V 5 bases and J 6 bases, with 7 bases left between them. In germline, CDR1 is LNHDA, CDR2 SQIVND (reference sequence). CDR3 amino acids: CASSQGAGELFF. CDR3 in DNA: TGTGCCAGTAGTCAAGGGGCCGGGGAGCTGTTTTTT.